This T cell receptor beta chain was sequenced for a study of shared clonotypes between healthy human individuals. Each sample came from a Caucasian adult donor living in Nashville, Tennessee. Some clones are missing from TCRdb's copy, which holds only in-frame ones; the method was immunoSEQ multiplex PCR. This table holds 150,000 to 200,000 clones, 90% to 95% found once. Regarding this clone: The antigen is not known.

Regarding the study as a whole: Represented diversity, genetic and exposure-history alike, was limited by few donors. Estimated clonotype richness was generally higher in naive than memory subsets.

With 7 bases clipped from V and 5 bases from J, the junction kept 11 bases outside the gene matches. Germline loops: CDR1 SNHLY, CDR2 FYNNEI. The CDR3 covers 15 residues. Source material: naive CD4+ T cells sorted from blood. Subset: CD45RA+ positively selected. This TCR was sampled from a woman in her twenties or thirties in good health. V is TRBV2 and J is TRBJ2-7, with 10 bases that match TRBD1. CDR3 DNA: TGTGCCAGCACAGGGGGGGACAGGGGATCCCACGAGCAGTACTTC. Translated, it gives CASTGGDRGSHEQYF.